The 19 T cell receptor beta chains in this list originate from one sample, sequenced in a study of regulatory T cells in long-lasting Graves disease (dated by TCRdb to about 2021). Library method: multiplex PCR. For sequencing, an Illumina HiSeq 4000 was employed. CDR3 regions were amplified by Arm-PCR with iRepertoire HTBI primers to construct TCR beta libraries. Starting from the raw public reads, TCRdb applied fastp trimming at Q25, assembled clones with MiXCR and retained in-frame beta chains. Rows are combined by CDR3 protein, so each entry shows the most common genes and DNA. The sample table shows about 200,000 distinct CDR3 sequences, and approximately 16% are seen once. Approximately 20% of the sample comes from the top ten. What this sample's time point label stands for: newly diagnosed GD, antithyroid drugs for less than 3 months. RNA was extracted from PBMCs in TRIzol for both TCR sequencing and RNA sequencing.

The sequencing used peripheral blood mononuclear cells (PBMCs), collected at new diagnosis, from a patient treated with antithyroid drugs. These receptor sequences come from a female donor with Graves disease.

This clonotype was counted ten times or more. This rearrangement joins TRBV18 to TRBJ1-2, with 8 bases aligning to TRBD1. Germline trimming cut 3 bases from V and 3 bases from J; bases unmatched to any gene: 6. The CDR3 is 15 amino acids. The germline CDR1 and CDR2 sequences are KGHSH and LQKENI. The DNA for the CDR3 is TGTGCCAGCTCACCCGCGGACAGGGTCGACTATGGCTACACCTTC. Residues: CASSPADRVDYGYTF. Drawing the rest from reference TRBV18 and TRBJ1-2, the complete variable domain is NAGVMQNPRHLVRRRGQEARLRCSPMKGHSHVYWYRQLPEEGLKFMVYLQKENIIDESGMPKERFSAEFPKEGPSILRIQQVVRGDSAAYFCASSPADRVDYGYTFGSGTRLTVV.

This clonotype was observed many times. The V call is TRBV18, the J call TRBJ2-1; TRBD2 might be the D (6 bases). This CDR3 region has 17 residues. Looked up from germline, CDR1 is KGHSH and CDR2 is LQKENI. With 2 bases removed from V and 0 bases from J, the gap between germline ends came to 14 bases. As DNA, the CDR3 is TGTGCCAGCTCACCAAATCGCGGGACGGCCTCCTACAATGAGCAGTTCTTC. Translating it yields CASSPNRGTASYNEQFF.

Many counts were recorded for this clonotype. J is TRBJ2-3 and V is TRBV27; D call uncertain. The CDR3 is 13 amino acids. V was pared by 6 bases and J by 0 bases, with 7 bases between. Germline V gives CDR1 MNHEY, CDR2 SMNVEV (reference sequence). CDR3 loop: CASRATSTDTQYF. The CDR3 coding sequence is TGTGCCAGCAGAGCCACTAGCACAGATACGCAGTATTTT.

This clonotype has at least ten counts. This may arise from a read error, as a much more abundant clone is one base away. This chain joins TRBV2 and TRBJ2-3; tentative D call: TRBD1 (6 bases). Looked up from germline, CDR1 is SNHLY and CDR2 is FYNNEI. Trimming cost V 4 bases and J 3 bases, with 11 bases left between them. This CDR3 contains 14 residues. The CDR3 loop reads CASSGARGTDTQYF. In nucleotides, the CDR3 is TGTGCCAGCAGTGGTGCCAGGGGAACAGATACGCAGTATTTT.

The V and J genes are TRBV7-2 and TRBJ2-7, with D unresolved. V lost 5 bases and J lost 6, with 17 bases in between. There are 14 residues in the CDR3. Germline assignment: CDR1 SGHTA and CDR2 FQGNSA. As DNA, the CDR3 is TGTGCCAGCAGCCCCTCCTCCCCCCTGACCGAGCAGTACTTC. As protein: CASSPSSPLTEQYF.

The V and J genes are TRBV6-5 and TRBJ2-2, with D perhaps TRBD1 or TRBD2 (5 bases each). V shed 2 bases and J shed 4 bases, with 11 bases lying between them. The CDR3 is 15 amino acids. Germline V gene sequence: CDR1 MNHEY, CDR2 SVGAGI. CDR3 sequence: CASSYGDGPTGELFF. The CDR3 DNA sequence: TGTGCCAGCAGTTACGGGGACGGACCCACCGGGGAGCTGTTTTTT.

At least ten counts were recorded for this clonotype. This chain links TRBV18 with TRBJ1-5, with D unresolved. This CDR3 is 14 amino acids long. Germline CDR1 is KGHSH and CDR2 is LQKENI. V gave up 5 bases and J gave up 5 bases, with 13 bases separating them. The CDR3 bases are TGTGCCAGCTCAGAGTTTAGTAAGGATCAGCCCCAGCATTTT. Translation: CASSEFSKDQPQHF.

This clonotype was found many times. This rearrangement joins TRBV20-1 to TRBJ2-7, with D perhaps matching TRBD2 (6 bases). Trimming pared 4 bases from V and 2 bases from J, leaving 24 bases between. Germline lookup yields CDR1 DFQATT and CDR2 SNEGSKA (reference sequence). CDR3 length: 17 amino acids. CDR3 sequence: CSATLRGGGVWAYEQYF. CDR3 in DNA: TGCAGTGCTACCCTCCGGGGTGGCGGGGTATGGGCCTACGAGCAGTACTTC.

V and J are TRBV30 and TRBJ2-7, with TRBD1 matching over 8 bases. The CDR3 runs to 16 residues. Germline lookup yields CDR1 GTSNPN and CDR2 SVGIG (reference sequence). The J segment lost 6 bases and the V segment lost 0 bases, leaving 13 bases of the junction unmatched. CDR3 in DNA: TGTGCCTGGAGTGTACGAAGGACAGGGCCCTGGGGCGAGCAGTACTTC. Translation: CAWSVRRTGPWGEQYF. The whole variable domain, filled in from reference TRBV30 and TRBJ2-7, reads SQTIHQWPATLVQPVGSPLSLECTVEGTSNPNLYWYRQAAGRGLQLLFYSVGIGQISSEVPQNLSASRPQDRQFILSSKKLLLSDSGFYLCAWSVRRTGPWGEQYFGPGTRLTVT.

This clonotype has at least ten counts. The rearrangement joins TRBV5-6 to TRBJ1-6, with 7 nucleotides matching TRBD1. From germline, CDR1 is SGHDT and CDR2 YYEEEE. The CDR3 spans 15 residues. Losses at the gene ends were 2 bases for V and 7 bases for J; bases not matched to a gene: 6. The CDR3: CASSFPTGLNSPLHF. The DNA of the CDR3 is TGTGCCAGCAGCTTTCCGACAGGGTTGAATTCACCCCTCCACTTT.

The rearrangement joins TRBV11-2 to TRBJ2-7; 9 bases fit TRBD1. The CDR3 is made up of 16 amino acids. Germline lookup yields CDR1 SGHAT and CDR2 FQNNGV. V dropped 5 bases and J dropped 6; count of bases not matched to a gene: 14. The CDR3 sequence: CASSPSTGGRDFEQYF. In DNA form, the CDR3 reads TGTGCCAGCAGCCCTTCGACAGGGGGACGGGACTTCGAGCAGTACTTC.

This clonotype appeared many times. The V call is TRBV19, the J call TRBJ1-5; TRBD1 is a possible D gene (6 bases). The CDR3 has 15 amino acids. The ends were cut back, 0 bases at V and 7 bases at J, with 13 bases in the middle. From germline, CDR1 is LNHDA and CDR2 SQIVND (reference sequence). CDR3 DNA: TGTGCCAGTAGTATAGATCTGGGGGGGGCCCAGCCCCAGCATTTT. Protein: CASSIDLGGAQPQHF.

This clonotype was seen ten or more times. This chain connects TRBV27 to TRBJ2-1; D unresolved. The germline V gene has CDR1 MNHEY and CDR2 SMNVEV (reference sequence). The V end lost 2 bases, the J end lost 11 bases, and 25 bases lay between the germline ends. The CDR3 runs to 17 residues. The CDR3 reads CASSLRPPGLQGGKQFF. In DNA, the CDR3 is TGTGCCAGCAGTTTACGGCCTCCAGGTCTTCAAGGCGGTAAGCAGTTCTTC.

This clonotype was detected a few times. The chain has TRBV25-1 and TRBJ2-7, with 9 bases fitting TRBD1. This CDR3 region has 16 residues. The germline CDR1 and CDR2 sequences are MGHDK and SYGVNS. With 1 base clipped from V and 3 bases from J, the junction kept 7 bases outside the gene matches. The CDR3 nucleotides read TGTGCCAGCAGTGAATGGTCCGGACAGGGGAACTACGAGCAGTACTTC. Translating gives CASSEWSGQGNYEQYF.

This clonotype was seen many times. The chain is built from TRBV11-2 and TRBJ2-3; D is unclear. The end of the DNA aligns better with TRBJ2-1, so the J call may be wrong. The CDR3 totals 14 residues. Germline V lookup: CDR1 SGHAT, CDR2 FQNNGV. CDR3 bases: TGTGCCAGCAGCCTAGGGATCGGCGGAACCGAGCAGTTCTTC. It codes for CASSLGIGGTEQFF.

This clonotype was counted many times. V is TRBV6-2 or TRBV6-3 and J is TRBJ2-4; D perhaps matches TRBD2 (6 bases). The length of the CDR3 is 14 residues. The germline V and J ends were trimmed by 5 bases and 16 bases, with 24 bases remaining between them. CDR1 is MNHEY, CDR2 SVGEGT, per germline. The CDR3 nucleotides are TGTGCCAGCAGTCAGGAAAGTCGGGACTCTTTCTCATACTTC. It yields the protein CASSQESRDSFSYF.

This clonotype was observed many times. The V gene is TRBV6-1, the J gene TRBJ2-7; D not resolved. Trimming took 1 base from V and 5 from J, leaving 9 bases between them. The CDR3 spans 13 residues. Germline CDR1 reads MNHNS; CDR2 reads SASEGT. CDR3 sequence: CASSEEVTNEQYF. As DNA, the CDR3 is TGTGCCAGCAGTGAAGAGGTTACCAACGAGCAGTACTTC.

This clonotype was recorded at least ten times. The junction and the germline gene differ at one end; a read error may be behind it. The CDR3 loop reads CASSPGLSSYEQYF. The CDR3 DNA follows: TGTGCTAGCAGCCCAGGGTTGAGTTCCTACGAGCAGTACTTC. V usage is TRBV7-7 and J usage is TRBJ2-7; perhaps TRBD1 as D (5 bases). The V gene's germline CDR1 is SSHAT and CDR2 FNYEAQ (reference sequence). The CDR3 covers 14 residues.

The table lists this clonotype with many counts. V gene TRBV2 combines with J gene TRBJ1-4, with unresolved D. V was pared by 2 bases and J by 10 bases, with 8 bases between. CDR3 length: 12 residues. Per germline, CDR1 SNHLY and CDR2 FYNNEI. The DNA for the CDR3 is TGTGCCAGCAGTGAAAGTCCCGGAAAACTGTTTTTT. Its protein is CASSESPGKLFF.